The 10 T cell receptor beta chains below come from one sample, sequenced in a study of blood T cell repertoires in COVID-19. Repertoires were generated with immunoSEQ multiplex PCR, while TCRdb's copy carries only in-frame clones and drops some. The sample consists of about 220,000 clones, about 87% of them appearing once. The sequencing sample was made of PBMCs or T cells enriched from blood (not recorded which). These receptor sequences come from a woman in her twenties or thirties who had recovered from COVID-19.

This chain links TRBV10-3 with TRBJ2-1, with D tentatively TRBD2 (7 bases). The CDR3 covers 15 residues. In germline, CDR1 is ENHRY, CDR2 SYGVKD. V was pared by 6 bases and J by 2 bases, with 14 bases between. Written as DNA, the CDR3 is TGTGCCATCAGCGAGGGGGGGGGAACCTACAATGAGCAGTTCTTC. Translating it yields CAISEGGGTYNEQFF.

The V call is TRBV2, the J call TRBJ1-4; no definite D call. The CDR3 runs to 13 residues. The germline gives CDR1 SNHLY, CDR2 FYNNEI. V was trimmed by 7 bases and J by 4 bases, leaving 10 bases between them. The CDR3 nucleotides are TGTGCCAGCACGAACAGTCTTAATGAAAAACTGTTTTTT. Amino acid sequence: CASTNSLNEKLFF.

This chain links TRBV7-2 with TRBJ2-6; no firm D call. Germline V gives CDR1 SGHTA, CDR2 FQGNSA. There are 15 residues in the CDR3. V was clipped by 2 bases and J by 0 bases, with 5 bases between them. This CDR3 is CASSLIRSGANVLTF. The CDR3 DNA reads as TGTGCCAGCAGCTTAATTCGCTCTGGGGCCAACGTCCTGACTTTC.

J is TRBJ2-7 and V is TRBV6-5, with 7 bases aligning to TRBD1. Germline V gene sequence: CDR1 MNHEY, CDR2 SVGAGI. The J segment lost 6 bases and the V segment lost 7 bases, leaving 12 bases of the junction unmatched. The CDR3 runs 14 residues. The CDR3 DNA reads as TGTGCCAGCAACCGGGACAGCCCTTTAAGCGAGCAGTACTTC. Amino acid sequence: CASNRDSPLSEQYF.

The V call is TRBV6-1, the J call TRBJ1-4; D is unresolved. The germline V gene has CDR1 MNHNS and CDR2 SASEGT. The CDR3 has 14 amino acids. V was clipped by 1 base and J by 5 bases, with 8 bases between them. DNA for the CDR3: TGTGCCAGCAGTGAAGGGACTGCAAATGAAAAACTGTTTTTT. Protein: CASSEGTANEKLFF.

The table lists this clone with a count of one. This rearrangement joins TRBV6-5 to TRBJ1-3; tentative D call: TRBD1 (5 bases). Trimming removed 8 bases from V and 0 bases from J, with 11 bases in between. This CDR3 has 14 residues. Germline V lookup: CDR1 MNHEY, CDR2 SVGAGI. In nucleotides, the CDR3 is TGTGCCAGCGGCGGGACCGACTCTGGAAACACCATATATTTT. It codes for CASGGTDSGNTIYF.

The rearrangement uses TRBV11-3 and TRBJ2-7; TRBD2 is a possible D gene (7 bases). Germline V gene data show CDR1 as SGHNT and CDR2 as YENEEA. The CDR3 totals 16 residues. Trimming left V 7 bases short and J 2 bases short, with 21 bases between. The CDR3 protein is CASTPRWGGLPYEQYF. The CDR3 DNA is TGTGCCAGCACCCCCCGGTGGGGGGGGCTTCCCTACGAGCAGTACTTC.

The chain links TRBV4-2 to TRBJ1-1; D not certain. The CDR3 length is 14 residues. Germline loops: CDR1 LGHNA, CDR2 YNFKEQ. V was trimmed by 2 bases and J by 1 base, leaving 8 bases between them. The DNA of the CDR3 is TGTGCCAGCAGCCAATTACTCGAGAACACTGAAGCTTTCTTT. This sequence encodes CASSQLLENTEAFF.

The chain links TRBV5-4 to TRBJ2-4; tentatively, D is TRBD1 (8 bases). Trimming took off 1 base at V and 3 bases at J, with 17 bases between the two ends. The germline V gene has CDR1 SGHNT and CDR2 YYREEE (reference sequence). This CDR3 contains 17 residues. The CDR3 here is CASSLTGGGLGKNIQYF. The CDR3 DNA reads TGTGCCAGCAGCTTGACAGGGGGGGGATTGGGCAAAAACATTCAGTACTTC. Drawing the rest from reference TRBV5-4 and TRBJ2-4, the complete variable domain is ETGVTQSPTHLIKTRGQQVTLRCSSQSGHNTVSWYQQALGQGPQFIFQYYREEENGRGNFPPRFSGLQFPNYSSELNVNALELDDSALYLCASSLTGGGLGKNIQYFGAGTRLSVL.

The rearrangement links TRBV7-3 to TRBJ2-1; TRBD2 matches at 11 bases. V gave up 5 bases and J gave up 6 bases; unmatched junction bases: 3. The CDR3 length is 14 residues. The V gene's germline CDR1 is SGHTA and CDR2 FQGTGA. CDR3 sequence: CASSLSGGANEQFF. The CDR3 region has the DNA TGTGCCAGCAGCCTTAGCGGGGGGGCCAATGAGCAGTTCTTC.